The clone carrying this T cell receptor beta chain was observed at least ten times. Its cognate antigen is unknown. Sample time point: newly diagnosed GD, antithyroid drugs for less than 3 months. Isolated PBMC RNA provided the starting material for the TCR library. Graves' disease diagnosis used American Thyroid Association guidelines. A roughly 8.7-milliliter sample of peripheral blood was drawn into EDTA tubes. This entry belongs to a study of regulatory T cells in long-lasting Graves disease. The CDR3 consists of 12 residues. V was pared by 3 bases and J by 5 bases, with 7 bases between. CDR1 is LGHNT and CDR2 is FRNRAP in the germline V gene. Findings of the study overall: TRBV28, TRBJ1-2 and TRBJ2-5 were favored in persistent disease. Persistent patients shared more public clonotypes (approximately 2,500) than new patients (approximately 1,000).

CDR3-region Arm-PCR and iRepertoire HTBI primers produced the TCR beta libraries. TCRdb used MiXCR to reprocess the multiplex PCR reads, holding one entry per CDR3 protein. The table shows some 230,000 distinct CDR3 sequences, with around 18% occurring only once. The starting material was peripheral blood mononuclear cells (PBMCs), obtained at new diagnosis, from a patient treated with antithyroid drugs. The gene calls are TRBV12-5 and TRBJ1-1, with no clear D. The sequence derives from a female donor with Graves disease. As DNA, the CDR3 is TGTGCTAGTGGTTTAGATATAACTGAAGCTTTCTTT. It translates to CASGLDITEAFF.